This TCR beta chain stems from a study of OX40 agonist ivuxolimab in advanced cancers. V lost 0 bases and J 0 bases, leaving 6 bases between the germline ends. The CDR3 spans 15 residues. Per the germline V gene, CDR1 is SGHNT and CDR2 is YYREEE (reference sequence). People who had autoimmune disease history or systemic immunosuppression were excluded. Using immunoSEQ multiplex PCR, the repertoire was profiled, and TCRdb retains in-frame clones only, with some absent. The profile shows 100,000 to 150,000 clones, approximately 90% of them singletons. The specimen comprised CD4+ or CD8+ T cells sorted from blood, sampled in a trial of the OX40 agonist ivuxolimab. The chain employs TRBV5-4 and TRBJ1-4, with D hard to call. The clonotype originates from an adult with an advanced solid tumor such as melanoma, head and neck, liver or kidney cancer. CDR3 amino acids: CASSLVGATNEKLFF. For the CDR3, the DNA is TGTGCCAGCAGCTTGGTCGGCGCAACTAATGAAAAACTGTTTTTT.